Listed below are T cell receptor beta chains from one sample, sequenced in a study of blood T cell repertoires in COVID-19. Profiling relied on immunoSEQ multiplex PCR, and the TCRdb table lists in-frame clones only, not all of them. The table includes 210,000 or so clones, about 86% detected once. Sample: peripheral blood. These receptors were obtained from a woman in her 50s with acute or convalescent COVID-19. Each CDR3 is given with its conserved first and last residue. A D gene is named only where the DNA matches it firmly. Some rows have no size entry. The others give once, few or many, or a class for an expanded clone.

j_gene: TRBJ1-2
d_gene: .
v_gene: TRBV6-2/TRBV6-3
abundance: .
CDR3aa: CASSFVSPGTYYGYTF
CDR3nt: TGTGCCAGCAGTTTCGTATCCCCGGGAACCTACTATGGCTACACCTTC

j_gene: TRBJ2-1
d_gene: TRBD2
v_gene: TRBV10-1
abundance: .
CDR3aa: CASSDSGTSGPLSYNEQFF
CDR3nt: TGCGCCAGCAGTGACTCCGGGACTAGCGGGCCCCTTTCCTACAATGAGCAGTTCTTC

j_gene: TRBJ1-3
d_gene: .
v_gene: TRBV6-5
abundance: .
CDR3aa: CATYRASSGNTIYF
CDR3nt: TGTGCCACTTACAGGGCCTCCTCTGGAAACACCATATATTTT

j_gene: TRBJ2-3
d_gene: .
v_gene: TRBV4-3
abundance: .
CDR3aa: CASSKGQGQMITDTQYF
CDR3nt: TGCGCCAGCAGCAAAGGGCAAGGACAAATGATCACAGATACGCAGTATTTT

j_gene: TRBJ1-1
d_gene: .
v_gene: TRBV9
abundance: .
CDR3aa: CASSDSRNTEAFF
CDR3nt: TGTGCCAGCAGCGACAGCAGGAACACTGAAGCTTTCTTT

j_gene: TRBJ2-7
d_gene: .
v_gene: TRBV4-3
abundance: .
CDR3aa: CASSQVTGGAYEQYF
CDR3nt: TGCGCCAGCAGCCAAGTAACAGGGGGGGCCTACGAGCAGTACTTC

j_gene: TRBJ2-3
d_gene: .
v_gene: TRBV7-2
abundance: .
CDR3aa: CASSFLSTDTQYF
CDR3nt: TGTGCCAGCAGCTTCCTCAGCACAGATACGCAGTATTTT

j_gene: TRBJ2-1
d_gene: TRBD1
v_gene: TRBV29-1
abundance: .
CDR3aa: CSGTGAYNEQFF
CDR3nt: TGCAGCGGGACAGGGGCATACAATGAGCAGTTCTTC

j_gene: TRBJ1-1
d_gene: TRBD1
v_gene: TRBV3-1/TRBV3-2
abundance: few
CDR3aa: CASSGDRWDTEAFF
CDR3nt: TGTGCCAGCAGCGGGGACAGGTGGGACACTGAAGCTTTCTTT

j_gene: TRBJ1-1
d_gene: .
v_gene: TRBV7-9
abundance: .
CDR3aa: CASSSLGLAFF
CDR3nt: TGTGCCAGCAGCTCCCTAGGACTTGCTTTCTTT

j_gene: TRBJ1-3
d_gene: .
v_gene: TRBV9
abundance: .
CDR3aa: CASSPGVSGNTIYF
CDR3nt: TGTGCCAGCAGCCCCGGGGTTTCGGGAAACACCATATATTTT

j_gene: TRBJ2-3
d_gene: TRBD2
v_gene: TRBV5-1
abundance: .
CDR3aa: CASSWAGGGGDTQYF
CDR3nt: TGCGCCAGCAGCTGGGCCGGAGGCGGGGGAGATACGCAGTATTTT

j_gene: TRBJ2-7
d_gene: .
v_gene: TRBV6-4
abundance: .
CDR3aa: CASSDRPADYEQYF
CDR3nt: TGTGCCAGCAGTGACAGACCAGCGGACTACGAGCAGTACTTC

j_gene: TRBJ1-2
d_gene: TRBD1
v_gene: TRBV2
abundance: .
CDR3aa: CASSENRDRAYGYTF
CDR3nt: TGTGCCAGCAGTGAAAATCGGGACAGGGCCTATGGCTACACCTTC

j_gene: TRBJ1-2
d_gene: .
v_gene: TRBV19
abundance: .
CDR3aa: CASSNLEVSYGYTF
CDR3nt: TGTGCCAGTAGTAACCTCGAGGTTAGTTATGGCTACACCTTC

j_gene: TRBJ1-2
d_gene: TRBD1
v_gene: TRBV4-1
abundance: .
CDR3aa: CASSQGDRNNYGYTF
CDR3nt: TGCGCCAGCAGCCAAGGGGACAGGAATAACTATGGCTACACCTTC

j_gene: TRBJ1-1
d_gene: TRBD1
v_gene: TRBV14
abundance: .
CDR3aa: CASSHDRGFTEAFF
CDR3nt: TGTGCCAGCAGCCATGACAGGGGATTCACTGAAGCTTTCTTT

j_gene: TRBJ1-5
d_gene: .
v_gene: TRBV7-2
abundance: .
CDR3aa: CASSLVGSSNQPQHF
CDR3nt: TGTGCCAGCAGCTTAGTGGGGAGCAGCAATCAGCCCCAGCATTTT

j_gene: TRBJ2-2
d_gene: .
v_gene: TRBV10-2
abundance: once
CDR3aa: CASSRRELFF
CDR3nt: TGCGCCAGCAGTAGGAGAGAGCTGTTTTTT

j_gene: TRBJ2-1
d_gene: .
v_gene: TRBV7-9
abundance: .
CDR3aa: CASSLFPSPSSYNEQFF
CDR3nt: TGTGCCAGCAGCTTATTTCCCTCTCCTTCTTCCTACAATGAGCAGTTCTTC

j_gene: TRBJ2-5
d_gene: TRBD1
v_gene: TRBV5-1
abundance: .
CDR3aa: CASSLPGQGPETQYF
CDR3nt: TGCGCCAGCAGCTTGCCGGGACAGGGACCAGAGACCCAGTACTTC

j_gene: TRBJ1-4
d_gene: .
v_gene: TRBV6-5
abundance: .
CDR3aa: CASRAGTTNEKLFF
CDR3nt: TGTGCCAGCAGGGCCGGGACAACTAATGAAAAACTGTTTTTT

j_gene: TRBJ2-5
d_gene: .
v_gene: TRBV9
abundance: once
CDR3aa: CASSGQGGGETQYF
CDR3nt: TGTGCCAGCAGCGGCCAAGGGGGGGGAGAGACCCAGTACTTC

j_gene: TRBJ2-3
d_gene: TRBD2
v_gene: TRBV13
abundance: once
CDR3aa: CASSQGTSGRGDTQYF
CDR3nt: TGTGCCAGCAGCCAAGGGACTAGCGGGAGGGGAGATACGCAGTATTTT

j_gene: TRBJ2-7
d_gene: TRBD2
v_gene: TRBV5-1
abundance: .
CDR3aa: CASSFSGGVSYEQYF
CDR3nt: TGCGCCAGCAGCTTCTCCGGGGGGGTCTCCTACGAGCAGTACTTC

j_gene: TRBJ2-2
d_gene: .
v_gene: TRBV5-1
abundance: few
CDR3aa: CASSLDGGSIDTGELFF
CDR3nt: TGCGCCAGCAGCTTGGATGGGGGGTCGATAGACACCGGGGAGCTGTTTTTT

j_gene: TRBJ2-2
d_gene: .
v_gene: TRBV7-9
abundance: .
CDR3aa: CASSPPRRGTGELFF
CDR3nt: TGTGCCAGCAGCCCCCCCCGACGGGGCACCGGGGAGCTGTTTTTT

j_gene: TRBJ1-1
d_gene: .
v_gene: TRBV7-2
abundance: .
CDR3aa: CASSSNVVNTEAFF
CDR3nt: TGTGCCAGCAGCTCAAACGTAGTGAACACTGAAGCTTTCTTT

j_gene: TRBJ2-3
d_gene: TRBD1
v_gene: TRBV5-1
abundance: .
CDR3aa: CASSLGQDTDTQYF
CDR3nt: TGCGCCAGCAGCCTTGGACAGGACACAGATACGCAGTATTTT

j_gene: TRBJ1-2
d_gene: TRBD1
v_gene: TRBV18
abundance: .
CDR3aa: CASSPDRGYYGYTF
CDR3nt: TGTGCCAGCTCACCAGACAGGGGGTACTATGGCTACACCTTC

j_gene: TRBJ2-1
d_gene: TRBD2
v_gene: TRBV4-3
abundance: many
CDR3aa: CASSQLLGLAGGNEQFF
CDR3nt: TGCGCCAGCAGCCAACTGTTGGGACTAGCGGGGGGAAATGAGCAGTTCTTC

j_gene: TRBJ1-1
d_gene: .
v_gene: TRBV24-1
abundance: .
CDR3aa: CATSAGQNTEAFF
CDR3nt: TGTGCCACCAGTGCAGGGCAGAACACTGAAGCTTTCTTT

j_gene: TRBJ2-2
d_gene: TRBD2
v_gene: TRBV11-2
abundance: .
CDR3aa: CASSFVTSAGELFF
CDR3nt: TGTGCCAGCAGCTTTGTGACTAGCGCCGGGGAGCTGTTTTTT

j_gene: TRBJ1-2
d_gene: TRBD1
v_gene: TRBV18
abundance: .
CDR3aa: CASSPPAGGYGYTF
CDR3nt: TGTGCCAGCTCACCACCGGCAGGGGGCTATGGCTACACCTTC

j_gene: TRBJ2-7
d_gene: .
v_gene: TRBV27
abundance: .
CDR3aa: CASSYLVSPYEQYF
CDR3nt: TGTGCCAGCAGTTATCTAGTTTCGCCCTACGAGCAGTACTTC

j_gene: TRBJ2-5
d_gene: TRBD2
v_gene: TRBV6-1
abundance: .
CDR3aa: CASTERGGAETQYF
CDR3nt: TGTGCCAGCACGGAGCGGGGGGGCGCAGAGACCCAGTACTTC

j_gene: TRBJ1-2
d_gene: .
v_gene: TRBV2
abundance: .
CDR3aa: CASSEGSGADYLYGYTF
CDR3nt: TGTGCCAGCAGTGAAGGTTCAGGCGCCGATTACTTGTATGGCTACACCTTC

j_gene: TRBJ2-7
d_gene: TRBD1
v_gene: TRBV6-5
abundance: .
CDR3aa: CASSETGSGRDEQYF
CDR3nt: TGTGCCAGCAGCGAGACAGGGTCGGGGAGAGACGAGCAGTACTTC

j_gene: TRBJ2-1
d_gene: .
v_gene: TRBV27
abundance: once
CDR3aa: CASRRGGRQFF
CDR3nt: TGTGCCAGCAGAAGAGGGGGAAGGCAGTTCTTC

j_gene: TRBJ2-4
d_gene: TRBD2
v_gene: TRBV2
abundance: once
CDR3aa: CASTSASGGDKNIQYF
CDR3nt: TGTGCCAGCACCTCAGCTAGCGGGGGCGACAAAAACATTCAGTACTTC

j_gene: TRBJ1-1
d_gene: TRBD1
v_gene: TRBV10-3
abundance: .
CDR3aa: CAISPGQGVFEAFF
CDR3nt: TGTGCCATCAGTCCGGGACAGGGGGTTTTTGAAGCTTTCTTT

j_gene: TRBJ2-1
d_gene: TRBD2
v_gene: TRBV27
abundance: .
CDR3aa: CASSSIRGGANEQFF
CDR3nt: TGTGCCAGCAGTTCCATTCGCGGGGGGGCAAATGAGCAGTTCTTC

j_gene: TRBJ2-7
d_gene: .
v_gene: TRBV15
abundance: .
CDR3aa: CATSKAREGPYEQYF
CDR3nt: TGTGCCACCAGCAAAGCCCGAGAGGGCCCTTACGAGCAGTACTTC

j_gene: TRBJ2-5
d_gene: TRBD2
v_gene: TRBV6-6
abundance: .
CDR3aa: CASSPGLAGGPRTQETQYF
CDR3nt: TGTGCCAGCAGTCCGGGACTAGCGGGAGGTCCCCGAACCCAAGAGACCCAGTACTTC

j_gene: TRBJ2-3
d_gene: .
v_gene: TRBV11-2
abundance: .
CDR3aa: CASSLDLADTQYF
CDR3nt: TGTGCCAGCAGCTTAGATTTAGCGGATACGCAGTATTTT

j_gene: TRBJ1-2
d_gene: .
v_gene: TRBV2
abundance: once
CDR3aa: CASKAGISNYGYTF
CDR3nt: TGTGCCAGCAAGGCGGGCATTTCTAACTATGGCTACACCTTC